This is a list of T cell receptor beta chains from one sample in a study of blood T cell repertoires in COVID-19. Assay used: immunoSEQ multiplex PCR; TCRdb lists only in-frame clones, some missing. The sample records 250,000 to 300,000 clones, approximately 90% being singletons. The specimen sequenced was peripheral blood. These TCRs come from a middle-aged woman who had recovered from COVID-19. Both conserved end residues are part of each CDR3. D genes are given only for firm matches. Clone sizes are given selectively: once, few, many, or a class where the clone is expanded.

CDR3nt: TGTGCCAGCACCCTCGGGGGGAGCAATCAGCCCCAGCATTTT
CDR3aa: CASTLGGSNQPQHF
v_gene: TRBV2
abundance: .
d_gene: .
j_gene: TRBJ1-5

CDR3nt: TGTGCCAGCGGCCAGCGGGAGGGCCGGGGGCAGTACTTC
CDR3aa: CASGQREGRGQYF
v_gene: TRBV11-2
abundance: .
d_gene: TRBD2
j_gene: TRBJ2-7

CDR3nt: TGTGCCAGCTCAGCAGGGGGGAGCAATCAGCCCCAGCATTTT
CDR3aa: CASSAGGSNQPQHF
v_gene: TRBV18
abundance: .
d_gene: TRBD1
j_gene: TRBJ1-5

CDR3nt: TGTGCCAGCAGCCCAACCCCGTTCCACCTAAGCTTC
CDR3aa: CASSPTPFHLSF
v_gene: TRBV27
abundance: .
d_gene: .
j_gene: TRBJ2-7

CDR3nt: TGTGCCAGCAGCTTAGGGAGAACAGAGCAGTACTTC
CDR3aa: CASSLGRTEQYF
v_gene: TRBV7-2
abundance: .
d_gene: .
j_gene: TRBJ2-7

CDR3nt: TGTGCCAGCAGCCCCGGGCCTAGCGGGGGTGAGCAGTTCTTC
CDR3aa: CASSPGPSGGEQFF
v_gene: TRBV11-3
abundance: once
d_gene: TRBD2
j_gene: TRBJ2-1

CDR3nt: TGTGCCAGCAGTCCGGGGGGCTATGGCTACACCTTC
CDR3aa: CASSPGGYGYTF
v_gene: TRBV6-2/TRBV6-3
abundance: .
d_gene: .
j_gene: TRBJ1-2

CDR3nt: TGTGCCAGCAGCCAAGTGACAGGGCACCCGTTCTTC
CDR3aa: CASSQVTGHPFF
v_gene: TRBV3-1/TRBV3-2
abundance: .
d_gene: TRBD1
j_gene: TRBJ2-1

CDR3nt: TGTGCCAGCAGCTCAGGACAGGGGGCGGTGGAAAAACTGTTTTTT
CDR3aa: CASSSGQGAVEKLFF
v_gene: TRBV5-8
abundance: .
d_gene: TRBD1
j_gene: TRBJ1-4

CDR3nt: TGCAGCGTTGGAGCCCGTTTCTCCTACGAGCAGTACTTC
CDR3aa: CSVGARFSYEQYF
v_gene: TRBV29-1
abundance: .
d_gene: .
j_gene: TRBJ2-7

CDR3nt: TGTGCCAGCAGTTTGGGACAGGGGCCATACTTC
CDR3aa: CASSLGQGPYF
v_gene: TRBV12-3/TRBV12-4
abundance: .
d_gene: TRBD1
j_gene: TRBJ2-7

CDR3nt: TGTGCCAGCAGCGTAGCTGGGGCAACCCACACCGGGGAGCTGTTTTTT
CDR3aa: CASSVAGATHTGELFF
v_gene: TRBV9
abundance: .
d_gene: .
j_gene: TRBJ2-2

CDR3nt: TGTGCCAGCAGCCTTAGCGGGAGGACAGATACGCAGTATTTT
CDR3aa: CASSLSGRTDTQYF
v_gene: TRBV6-1
abundance: .
d_gene: TRBD2
j_gene: TRBJ2-3

CDR3nt: TGTGCCTGGAGGGAGGCAGGGGGCGCCGGCTACACCTTC
CDR3aa: CAWREAGGAGYTF
v_gene: TRBV30
abundance: .
d_gene: TRBD1
j_gene: TRBJ1-2

CDR3nt: TGTGCCAGCAGCTTACTCCCCTACGAGCAGTACTTC
CDR3aa: CASSLLPYEQYF
v_gene: TRBV13
abundance: .
d_gene: .
j_gene: TRBJ2-7

CDR3nt: TGTGCCAGCAGCGCACAGGGACCGAACACTGAAGCTTTCTTT
CDR3aa: CASSAQGPNTEAFF
v_gene: TRBV7-3
abundance: .
d_gene: .
j_gene: TRBJ1-1

CDR3nt: TGTGCCAGCTCACCCCCGACTAGTCCCCCCGGGGAGCTGTTTTTT
CDR3aa: CASSPPTSPPGELFF
v_gene: TRBV18
abundance: .
d_gene: .
j_gene: TRBJ2-2

CDR3nt: TGTGCCAGTAGTAACCCGCGGGGACGGGAGACCAACTATGGCTACACCTTC
CDR3aa: CASSNPRGRETNYGYTF
v_gene: TRBV19
abundance: .
d_gene: .
j_gene: TRBJ1-2

CDR3nt: TGTGCCAGCAGCCCCGGGGGGGGGACACCGGATGGCTACACCTTC
CDR3aa: CASSPGGGTPDGYTF
v_gene: TRBV9
abundance: .
d_gene: .
j_gene: TRBJ1-2

CDR3nt: TGTGCCACCAGTGGACAGGGCACTGGAAACACCATATATTTT
CDR3aa: CATSGQGTGNTIYF
v_gene: TRBV19
abundance: .
d_gene: TRBD1
j_gene: TRBJ1-3

CDR3nt: TGTGCCAGCACCCGCGCGGCGGGGTCTGGAAACACCATATATTTT
CDR3aa: CASTRAAGSGNTIYF
v_gene: TRBV7-2
abundance: .
d_gene: .
j_gene: TRBJ1-3

CDR3nt: TGTGCCAGCAGTTTACCCGGGAATCAGCCCCAGCATTTT
CDR3aa: CASSLPGNQPQHF
v_gene: TRBV28
abundance: .
d_gene: .
j_gene: TRBJ1-5

CDR3nt: TGTGCCAGCAGCCGGACAGGGGGCCGCACCGGGGAGCTGTTTTTT
CDR3aa: CASSRTGGRTGELFF
v_gene: TRBV7-2
abundance: .
d_gene: TRBD1
j_gene: TRBJ2-2

CDR3nt: TGTGCCACCAGTGATCCCTCGACGGACGGCCAGGGGACCCAGTACTTC
CDR3aa: CATSDPSTDGQGTQYF
v_gene: TRBV24-1
abundance: .
d_gene: .
j_gene: TRBJ2-5

CDR3nt: TGCGCCAGCAGCCCAAGGACTAGCGGGACGGGGGGGAAGCAGTTCTTC
CDR3aa: CASSPRTSGTGGKQFF
v_gene: TRBV5-1
abundance: .
d_gene: TRBD2
j_gene: TRBJ2-1

CDR3nt: TGCGCCAGCAGCTTCGGGGGATCGGCCCTCTCCTACAATGAGCAGTTCTTC
CDR3aa: CASSFGGSALSYNEQFF
v_gene: TRBV5-1
abundance: .
d_gene: .
j_gene: TRBJ2-1

CDR3nt: TGTGCCAGCAGCTCGGGACTAGCAGGCTACGAGCAGTACTTC
CDR3aa: CASSSGLAGYEQYF
v_gene: TRBV13
abundance: .
d_gene: TRBD2
j_gene: TRBJ2-7

CDR3nt: TGTGCCACGGGGACTAGCGGGAGGCATAGCACAGATACGCAGTATTTT
CDR3aa: CATGTSGRHSTDTQYF
v_gene: TRBV13
abundance: once
d_gene: TRBD2
j_gene: TRBJ2-3

CDR3nt: TGTGCCAGTAGTACCCCGGGTGGGAGCCATCAGCCCCAGCATTTT
CDR3aa: CASSTPGGSHQPQHF
v_gene: TRBV19
abundance: few
d_gene: .
j_gene: TRBJ1-5

CDR3nt: TGTGCCAGCAGTTTAGCGGGAGTAGAGACCCAGTACTTC
CDR3aa: CASSLAGVETQYF
v_gene: TRBV12-3/TRBV12-4
abundance: .
d_gene: .
j_gene: TRBJ2-5

CDR3nt: TGTGCCAGCAGCTTCTCTTGGGGAGGGACCCAGTACTTC
CDR3aa: CASSFSWGGTQYF
v_gene: TRBV13
abundance: .
d_gene: .
j_gene: TRBJ2-5

CDR3nt: TGTGCCAGTAGTCGCCAACAGGGGTTAGGCGCTGGTTCACCCCTCCACTTT
CDR3aa: CASSRQQGLGAGSPLHF
v_gene: TRBV19
abundance: .
d_gene: TRBD1
j_gene: TRBJ1-6

CDR3nt: TGTGCCAGCAGCCAAGCGGGAGGGCCCGCGGATACGCAGTATTTT
CDR3aa: CASSQAGGPADTQYF
v_gene: TRBV14
abundance: few
d_gene: TRBD2
j_gene: TRBJ2-3

CDR3nt: TGTGCTAGTGGTTTGGGCGGGAGAGGCGCAGATACGCAGTATTTT
CDR3aa: CASGLGGRGADTQYF
v_gene: TRBV12-5
abundance: once
d_gene: TRBD2
j_gene: TRBJ2-3

CDR3nt: TGTGCCAGCAGCCCCTATCAGGGACCGGGACAGGGCCAAGAGACCCAGTACTTC
CDR3aa: CASSPYQGPGQGQETQYF
v_gene: TRBV11-3
abundance: .
d_gene: TRBD1
j_gene: TRBJ2-5

CDR3nt: TGTGCCAGCAGCTTAGCTGCGGGACCGGGAAACATTCAGTACTTC
CDR3aa: CASSLAAGPGNIQYF
v_gene: TRBV7-9
abundance: .
d_gene: .
j_gene: TRBJ2-4

CDR3nt: TGTGCCAGCAGTTTATCCGCCGGGGAGACCCAGTACTTC
CDR3aa: CASSLSAGETQYF
v_gene: TRBV27
abundance: .
d_gene: .
j_gene: TRBJ2-5

CDR3nt: TGTGCCAGCAGCTTAGGGGCAGCCTCTGGAAACACCATATATTTT
CDR3aa: CASSLGAASGNTIYF
v_gene: TRBV7-8
abundance: .
d_gene: .
j_gene: TRBJ1-3

CDR3nt: TGTGCCAGCAGCTTTCTTCCTAGCGGGTTCCCTGGGACCCAGTACTTC
CDR3aa: CASSFLPSGFPGTQYF
v_gene: TRBV7-3
abundance: .
d_gene: TRBD2
j_gene: TRBJ2-5

CDR3nt: TGTGCCAGCAGTCCCGGGGACACTATAGCGGGCGACCACTTC
CDR3aa: CASSPGDTIAGDHF
v_gene: TRBV6-2/TRBV6-3
abundance: .
d_gene: .
j_gene: TRBJ2-5

CDR3nt: TGTGCCAGCAGCTCAGCTAGCGGGAGGACAGATACGCAGTATTTT
CDR3aa: CASSSASGRTDTQYF
v_gene: TRBV7-2
abundance: .
d_gene: TRBD2
j_gene: TRBJ2-3